This entry lists 9 T cell receptor beta chains sequenced from one sample in a study of T cell responses to AZD1222 COVID-19 vaccine. The repertoire was sequenced with immunoSEQ multiplex PCR; TCRdb's copy has only in-frame clones and lacks some. The sample includes about 140,000 clones, 70% to 90% of them seen just once. This material consisted of peripheral blood, taken on day 0 of AZD1222 vaccination. These receptors originate from an adult in good health.

This chain links TRBV6-5 with TRBJ2-7; the match to TRBD1 covers 8 bases. The CDR3 has 15 residues. The germline V gene has CDR1 MNHEY and CDR2 SVGAGI. V shed 0 bases, J shed 1 base, and the junction held 2 bases outside the gene matches. CDR3 protein: CASSYSGQGSYEQYF. DNA of the CDR3: TGTGCCAGCAGTTACTCTGGACAGGGATCCTACGAGCAGTACTTC.

This chain joins TRBV19 and TRBJ1-3, with 9 bases matching TRBD1. This CDR3 has 17 residues. The V and J ends lost 4 bases and 1 base, in that order; junction bases with no gene match: 8. Germline V gene lookup returns CDR1 LNHDA and CDR2 SQIVND (reference sequence). The CDR3: CASSTRDRDSSGNTIYF. CDR3 sequence (DNA): TGTGCCAGTAGTACCCGGGACAGGGACTCGTCTGGAAACACCATATATTTT.

This chain connects TRBV7-3 to TRBJ2-1, with TRBD2 matching 10 bases. There are 12 residues in the CDR3. After removal of 4 bases from V and 15 bases from J, the junction contained 6 bases not matched to a gene. Per the germline V gene, CDR1 is SGHTA and CDR2 is FQGTGA. As DNA, the CDR3 is TGTGCCAGCAGCTCGCTAGCGGGAGAGTGGTTCTTC. Protein sequence: CASSSLAGEWFF.

The chain uses TRBV5-6 and TRBJ2-7; D not resolved. The germline CDR1 and CDR2 sequences are SGHDT and YYEEEE. The CDR3 has 12 amino acids. Trimming stripped 4 bases from V and 2 bases from J, with 7 bases between. The CDR3 sequence: CASSRTPYEQYF. The CDR3 coding sequence is TGTGCCAGCAGCCGTACGCCCTACGAGCAGTACTTC.

The rearrangement uses TRBV7-9 and TRBJ1-6, with 7 nucleotides matching TRBD1. This CDR3 is 15 amino acids long. V lost 5 bases and J lost 3; bases outside the gene matches: 4. CDR1 is SEHNR and CDR2 is FQNEAQ in the germline V gene (reference sequence). CDR3 nucleotides: TGTGCCAGCAGCCTAGGACAGGACTATAATTCACCCCTCCACTTT. It codes for CASSLGQDYNSPLHF.

The V call is TRBV7-2, the J call TRBJ1-2, with D unclear. The CDR3 is 16 amino acids. Germline CDR1 and CDR2: SGHTA and FQGNSA. V lost 5 bases and J 0 bases, leaving 16 bases between the germline ends. In nucleotides, the CDR3 is TGTGCCAGCAGCCCCTCAGCCCCGAGGACTAACTATGGCTACACCTTC. Translating it yields CASSPSAPRTNYGYTF.

The chain uses TRBV19 and TRBJ1-2; D is perhaps TRBD1 (5 bases). Germline values: CDR1 LNHDA, CDR2 SQIVND (reference sequence). This CDR3 contains 17 residues. The ends were cut back, 0 bases at V and 2 bases at J, with 16 bases in the middle. CDR3 coding DNA: TGTGCCAGTAGTATAGAAGGGGCGGCGGTAACCAACTATGGCTACACCTTC. Protein sequence: CASSIEGAAVTNYGYTF.

The chain employs TRBV5-1 and TRBJ1-1; D is perhaps TRBD1 (5 bases). The CDR3 has 17 amino acids. V was shortened by 0 bases and J by 0 bases, with 15 bases between the two germline ends. CDR1 and CDR2 (germline): SGHRS, YFSETQ. The CDR3 reads CASSLDPGRLMNTEAFF. CDR3 DNA: TGCGCCAGCAGCTTGGATCCGGGACGTCTCATGAACACTGAAGCTTTCTTT. The whole variable domain, remainder taken from reference TRBV5-1 and TRBJ1-1, is KAGVTQTPRYLIKTRGQQVTLSCSPISGHRSVSWYQQTPGQGLQFLFEYFSETQRNKGNFPGRFSGRQFSNSRSEMNVSTLELGDSALYLCASSLDPGRLMNTEAFFGQGTRLTVV.

This clone has only one observation. V and J are TRBV4-2 and TRBJ2-1; 11 positions match TRBD2. Germline V CDR1 and CDR2: LGHNA, YNFKEQ. CDR3 length: 18 residues. The trim removed 4 bases at V and 7 bases at J, leaving 15 bases unmatched. The CDR3 is CASSRISHLAGGENEQFF. The CDR3 nucleotides are TGTGCCAGCAGCCGAATCAGTCACCTAGCGGGAGGTGAGAATGAGCAGTTCTTC.